The 19 T cell receptor beta chains below were found in one sample sequenced in a study of blood T cell repertoires in COVID-19. Profiling relied on immunoSEQ multiplex PCR, and the TCRdb table lists in-frame clones only, not all of them. The sample records about 210,000 clones, 87% being singletons. Sequenced input: PBMCs or T cells enriched from blood (not recorded which). The receptors shown here come from a man between 18 and 29 years old with acute COVID-19.

CDR3 coding DNA: TGTGCCAGCAGCCCGGGGAGGGAGTTCGTCAATGAGCAGTTCTTC. Its protein is CASSPGREFVNEQFF. The chain couples TRBV9 to TRBJ2-1; 7 bases line up with TRBD2. V was clipped by 4 bases and J by 6 bases; unmatched bases: 10. The CDR3 contains 15 residues. In germline, CDR1 is SGDLS, CDR2 YYNGEE.

This clone was detected once. V usage is TRBV5-8 and J usage is TRBJ2-2; a possible D gene is TRBD2 (6 bases). The V end lost 7 bases, the J end lost 6 bases, and 22 bases lay between the germline ends. The CDR3 contains 16 residues. Germline CDR1 SGHTS, CDR2 YDEGEE. In DNA, the CDR3 is TGTGCCAGCGAGGTTCTGGGGGGTGAGGACGCCGGGGAGCTGTTTTTT. Translated: CASEVLGGEDAGELFF.

The V and J genes are TRBV7-9 and TRBJ1-6; possible D gene TRBD1, 5 bases. In germline, CDR1 is SEHNR, CDR2 FQNEAQ (reference sequence). The CDR3 has 18 residues. Trimming pared 1 base from V and 0 bases from J, leaving 13 bases between. CDR3 in DNA: TGTGCCAGCAGCTTAGGCGCGGGGGAAAGCTCCTATAATTCACCCCTCCACTTT. Protein: CASSLGAGESSYNSPLHF.

The rearrangement links TRBV19 to TRBJ1-4; D possibly corresponds to TRBD1 (5 bases). This CDR3 comprises 15 residues. Germline CDR1 and CDR2: LNHDA and SQIVND (reference sequence). The V gene lost 4 bases and the J gene lost 0 bases, with 9 bases spanning the gap. The CDR3 DNA reads as TGTGCCAGTAGTACCCGGGGGTCAACTAATGAAAAACTGTTTTTT. This codes for CASSTRGSTNEKLFF. The whole variable domain, remainder taken from reference TRBV19 and TRBJ1-4, is DGGITQSPKYLFRKEGQNVTLSCEQNLNHDAMYWYRQDPGQGLRLIYYSQIVNDFQKGDIAEGYSVSREKKESFPLTVTSAQKNPTAFYLCASSTRGSTNEKLFFGSGTQLSVL.

The table lists this clone with a few counts. The chain uses TRBV3-1 (or the pseudogene TRBV3-2) and TRBJ2-4, with D possibly being TRBD2 (5 bases). Looked up from germline, CDR1 is LGHDT and CDR2 is YNNKEL (reference sequence). This CDR3 region has 15 residues. V was pared by 2 bases and J by 6 bases, with 14 bases between. The DNA of the CDR3 is TGTGCCAGCAGCCAAATCCCAAGCGGCGCAAACATTCAGTACTTC. Protein: CASSQIPSGANIQYF.

This sequence joins TRBV30 and TRBJ1-4; tentative D call: TRBD1 (5 bases). The germline gives CDR1 GTSNPN, CDR2 SVGIG (reference sequence). The CDR3 extends over 15 amino acids. Trimming removed 4 bases at V and 8 bases at J, with 20 bases between. The CDR3 sequence is CAWNPQGGMGEKLFF. CDR3 nucleotides: TGTGCCTGGAATCCTCAGGGCGGAATGGGGGAAAAACTGTTTTTT. The complete variable domain, with remaining parts taken from reference TRBV30 and TRBJ1-4, reads SQTIHQWPATLVQPVGSPLSLECTVEGTSNPNLYWYRQAAGRGLQLLFYSVGIGQISSEVPQNLSASRPQDRQFILSSKKLLLSDSGFYLCAWNPQGGMGEKLFFGSGTQLSVL.

The table lists this clone with a count of one. The V gene is TRBV5-3, the J gene TRBJ1-2; D is unclear. Being an ORF, TRBV5-3 has a function that is uncertain. The germline V and J ends were trimmed by 6 bases and 2 bases, with 17 bases remaining between them. The CDR3 spans 15 residues. CDR3 in DNA: TGTGCCAGAACCCTGAACCCCGGGAAAAACTATGGCTACACCTTC. Protein product: CARTLNPGKNYGYTF.

V is TRBV19 and J is TRBJ2-5; possible D gene TRBD2, 6 bases. The CDR3 contains 16 residues. The ends were cut back, 3 bases at V and 3 bases at J, with 17 bases in the middle. In germline, CDR1 is LNHDA, CDR2 SQIVND (reference sequence). The CDR3 loop reads CASSMGPGRGKETQYF. Here the CDR3 DNA reads TGTGCCAGTAGTATGGGTCCCGGGAGAGGTAAAGAGACCCAGTACTTC.

The chain joins TRBV5-1 to TRBJ2-2; 8 nucleotides line up with TRBD1. This CDR3 has 13 residues. Germline V gives CDR1 SGHRS, CDR2 YFSETQ. The V segment lost 9 bases and the J segment 1 base; nucleotides outside the gene matches: 2. The CDR3 region has the DNA TGCGCCACCGGGACAGGGAACACCGGGGAGCTGTTTTTT. Residues: CATGTGNTGELFF.

V and J are TRBV24-1 and TRBJ2-1; 14 nucleotides line up with TRBD2. V lost 4 bases, J lost 0 bases, and 16 bases stayed unmatched. Germline lookup yields CDR1 KGHDR and CDR2 SFDVKD. The CDR3 spans 22 residues. DNA for the CDR3: TGTGCCACCAGTGACCCCGCCGTAGGGACTAGCGGGAGAACCAACTCCTACAATGAGCAGTTCTTC. This codes for CATSDPAVGTSGRTNSYNEQFF.

This chain connects TRBV7-9 to TRBJ2-6; TRBD2 is a possible D gene (5 bases). The CDR3 runs 14 residues. Germline lookup yields CDR1 SEHNR and CDR2 FQNEAQ (reference sequence). V lost 5 bases, J lost 1 base, and 6 bases lay in between. CDR3 region: CASSRESGANVLTF. For the CDR3, the DNA is TGTGCCAGCAGCCGGGAATCTGGGGCCAACGTCCTGACTTTC.

The V call is TRBV4-3, the J call TRBJ1-1, with TRBD1 as a possible D gene (6 bases). Looked up from germline, CDR1 is LGHNA and CDR2 is YSLEER. V was trimmed by 1 base and J by 3 bases, leaving 12 bases between them. The CDR3 has 15 amino acids. CDR3 region: CASSQVAGDHTEAFF. The CDR3 bases are TGCGCCAGCAGCCAAGTAGCAGGGGATCACACTGAAGCTTTCTTT.

The chain combines TRBV24-1 with TRBJ2-2, with TRBD1 matching over 7 bases. The V gene end was trimmed by 6 bases and the J gene end by 6 bases; junction bases not matched to a gene: 18. Germline lookup yields CDR1 KGHDR and CDR2 SFDVKD. This CDR3 is built from 18 residues. CDR3 region: CATSSMRLGQEVAGELFF. CDR3 DNA sequence: TGTGCCACCAGTTCAATGAGGTTAGGACAGGAGGTAGCCGGGGAGCTGTTTTTT.

V is TRBV10-3 and J is TRBJ2-3; tentative D call: TRBD1 (8 bases). From germline, CDR1 is ENHRY and CDR2 SYGVKD. CDR3 size: 16 residues. Trimming cost V 5 bases and J 3 bases, with 18 bases left between them. As DNA, the CDR3 is TGTGCCATCAGTCAGCATGACAGGGGAGGGACAGATACGCAGTATTTT. It encodes CAISQHDRGGTDTQYF.

This clone was recorded a few times. The V gene is TRBV10-3, the J gene TRBJ2-3, with 10 bases that match TRBD2. This CDR3 is 16 amino acids long. CDR1 and CDR2 (germline): ENHRY, SYGVKD. Trimming took 0 bases from V and 6 from J; bases not matched to a gene: 6. This CDR3 reads CAISESASGSKDTQYF. The DNA of the CDR3 is TGTGCCATCAGTGAGTCCGCTAGCGGGAGTAAGGATACGCAGTATTTT.

This clone has a handful of counts. This chain uses TRBV25-1 with TRBJ2-1; TRBD1 aligns across 10 bases. Germline V gives CDR1 MGHDK, CDR2 SYGVNS. The CDR3 has 16 residues. V was pared by 4 bases and J by 0 bases, with 3 bases of the junction left unmatched. The CDR3 is CASSGGQGDSYNEQFF. For the CDR3, the DNA is TGTGCCAGCAGTGGCGGACAGGGGGACTCCTACAATGAGCAGTTCTTC.

The chain employs TRBV5-8 and TRBJ1-1, with D hard to call. CDR3 length equals 12 residues. Trimming removed 4 bases from V and 7 bases from J, with 11 bases in between. Per germline, CDR1 SGHTS and CDR2 YDEGEE. The CDR3 DNA follows: TGTGCCAGCAGCGTTAACAGAGTTGAAGCTTTCTTT. Protein product: CASSVNRVEAFF.

V and J are TRBV6-5 and TRBJ2-3; TRBD2 is a possible D gene (5 bases). V was cut by 5 bases and J by 4 bases, with 10 bases left in between. Germline V gives CDR1 MNHEY, CDR2 SVGAGI. The CDR3 is 13 amino acids. CDR3 sequence reads: CASSHGGPDTQYF. The CDR3 DNA reads TGTGCCAGCAGTCACGGAGGCCCAGATACGCAGTATTTT.

This clone appeared a few times. This rearrangement joins TRBV11-2 to TRBJ2-4; D remains ambiguous. Germline loops: CDR1 SGHAT, CDR2 FQNNGV. The CDR3 contains 13 residues. With 8 bases removed from V and 0 bases from J, the gap between germline ends came to 8 bases. CDR3 sequence reads: CASRGIAKNIQYF. The CDR3 DNA follows: TGTGCCAGCCGAGGAATAGCCAAAAACATTCAGTACTTC.